This T cell receptor (beta chain) was identified during a study of CD8+CD57+ T cells in acquired aplastic anemia. Turning to the study itself: Mean read depth for CD4+ cells from healthy donors was roughly 10 million. Study outcomes and limitations: CD8+ Simpson's diversity did not differ significantly between patients and controls. A set of roughly 27 CD8+ CDR3 sequences was shared between patients and controls, and these sequences appeared highly expressed in patients.

The CDR3 extends over 13 amino acids. CDR1 is MNHNS, CDR2 SASEGT, per germline. Genomic DNA, the template, was used for profiling of the TCR beta VDJ and CDR3. TCRdb called the reads again in MiXCR, with one record for every CDR3 protein. The sample carries about 130,000 distinct CDR3 sequences, more than 40% recorded once. Worth noting for this clonotype: What it recognizes is unknown. This may come from a read error, since a much larger clone is one base off.

This receptor was taken from a human donor in good health, serving as a control. The chain recombines TRBV6-1 with TRBJ1-4, with a weak D call TRBD1 (5 bases). The sequenced sample consisted of sorted CD4+, CD8+, or CD8+CD57+ T cells (not recorded which) from PBMCs. The CDR3, as DNA: TGTGCCGGCAGCAGGGTTACTAATGAAAAACTGTTTTTT. Translated, it gives CAGSRVTNEKLFF.